The following is a T cell receptor (beta chain) sequence with its context. These data come from a study of shared T cell receptors in the human thymus. Assay used: immunoSEQ multiplex PCR; TCRdb lists only in-frame clones, some missing. The data show about 400,000 clones, with around 95% seen just once and approximately 0.02% held by the top ten. Germline V gives CDR1 MDHEN, CDR2 SYDVKM. The CDR3 has 14 amino acids. Trimming took off 5 bases at V and 4 bases at J, with 15 bases between the two ends. V and J are TRBV28 and TRBJ2-7; D is uncertain. The source material was thymocytes. The TCR sequence derives from a human donor. Here the CDR3 reads CASSPSLGWYEQYF. CDR3 nucleotides: TGTGCCAGCAGTCCCTCTTTGGGCTGGTACGAGCAGTACTTC.